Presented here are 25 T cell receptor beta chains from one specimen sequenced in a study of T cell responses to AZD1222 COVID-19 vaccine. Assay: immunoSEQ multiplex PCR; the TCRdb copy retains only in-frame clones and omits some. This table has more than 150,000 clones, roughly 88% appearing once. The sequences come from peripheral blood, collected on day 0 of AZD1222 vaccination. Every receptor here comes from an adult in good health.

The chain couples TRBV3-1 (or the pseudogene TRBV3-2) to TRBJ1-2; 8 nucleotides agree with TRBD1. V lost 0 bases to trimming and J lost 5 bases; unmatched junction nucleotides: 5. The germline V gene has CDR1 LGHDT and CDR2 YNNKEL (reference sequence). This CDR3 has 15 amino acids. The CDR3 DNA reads TGTGCCAGCAGCCAAGAGCGAGGACAGGGATATGGCTACACCTTC. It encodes CASSQERGQGYGYTF.

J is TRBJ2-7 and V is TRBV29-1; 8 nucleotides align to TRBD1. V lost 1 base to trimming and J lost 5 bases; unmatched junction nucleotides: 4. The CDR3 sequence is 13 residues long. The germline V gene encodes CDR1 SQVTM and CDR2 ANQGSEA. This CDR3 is CSVEALDRDEQYF. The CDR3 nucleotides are TGCAGCGTTGAAGCCCTGGACAGGGACGAGCAGTACTTC.

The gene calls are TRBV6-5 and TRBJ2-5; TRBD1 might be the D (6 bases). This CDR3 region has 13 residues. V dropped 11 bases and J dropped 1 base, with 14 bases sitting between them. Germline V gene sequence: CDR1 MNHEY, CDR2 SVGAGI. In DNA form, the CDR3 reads TGTGCCGGGCGACAGGCGATCCAAGAGACCCAGTACTTC. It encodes CAGRQAIQETQYF.

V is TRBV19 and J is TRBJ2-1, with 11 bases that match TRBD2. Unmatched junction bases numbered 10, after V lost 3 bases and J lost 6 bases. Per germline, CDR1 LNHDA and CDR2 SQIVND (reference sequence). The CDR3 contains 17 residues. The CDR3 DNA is TGTGCCAGTAGTATGGACCTGCTAGCGGGAGGCTTCAATGAGCAGTTCTTC. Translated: CASSMDLLAGGFNEQFF.

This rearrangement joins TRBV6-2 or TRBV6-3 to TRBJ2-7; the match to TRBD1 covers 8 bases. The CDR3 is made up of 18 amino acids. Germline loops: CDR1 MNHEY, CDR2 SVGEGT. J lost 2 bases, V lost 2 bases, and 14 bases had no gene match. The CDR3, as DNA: TGTGCCAGCAGTTACCCGAGCGGACAGGGTGTTATAACCTACGAGCAGTACTTC. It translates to CASSYPSGQGVITYEQYF.

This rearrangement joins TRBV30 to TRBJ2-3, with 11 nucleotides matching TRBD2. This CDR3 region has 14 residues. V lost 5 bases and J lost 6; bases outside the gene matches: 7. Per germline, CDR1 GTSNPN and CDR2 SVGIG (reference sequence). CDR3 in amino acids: CAWGSGRAEDTQYF. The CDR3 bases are TGTGCCTGGGGTAGCGGGAGGGCCGAGGATACGCAGTATTTT.

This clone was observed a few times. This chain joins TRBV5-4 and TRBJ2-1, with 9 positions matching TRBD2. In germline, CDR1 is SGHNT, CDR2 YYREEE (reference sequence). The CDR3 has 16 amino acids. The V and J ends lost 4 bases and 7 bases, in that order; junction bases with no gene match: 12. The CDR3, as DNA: TGTGCCAGCAGCAGCGCGGCGGGAGGGGCGTTAAATGAGCAGTTCTTC. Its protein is CASSSAAGGALNEQFF.

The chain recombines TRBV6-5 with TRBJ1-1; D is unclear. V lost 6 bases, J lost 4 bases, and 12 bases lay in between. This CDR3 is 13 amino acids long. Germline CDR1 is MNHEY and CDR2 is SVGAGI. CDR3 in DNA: TGTGCCAGCAGCGAGGCGGCACCCACTGAAGCTTTCTTT. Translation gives CASSEAAPTEAFF.

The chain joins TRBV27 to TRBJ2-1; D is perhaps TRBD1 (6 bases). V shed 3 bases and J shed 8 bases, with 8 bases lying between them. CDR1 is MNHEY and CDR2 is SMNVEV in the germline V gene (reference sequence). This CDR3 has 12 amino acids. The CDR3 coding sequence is TGTGCCAGCAGTTTCAGGGGCGATGAGCAGTTCTTC. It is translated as CASSFRGDEQFF.

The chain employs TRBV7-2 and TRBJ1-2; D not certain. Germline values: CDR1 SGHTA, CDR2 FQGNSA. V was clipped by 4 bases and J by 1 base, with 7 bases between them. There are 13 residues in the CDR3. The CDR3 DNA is TGTGCCAGCAGCTGGAGAAGTAACTATGGCTACACCTTC. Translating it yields CASSWRSNYGYTF.

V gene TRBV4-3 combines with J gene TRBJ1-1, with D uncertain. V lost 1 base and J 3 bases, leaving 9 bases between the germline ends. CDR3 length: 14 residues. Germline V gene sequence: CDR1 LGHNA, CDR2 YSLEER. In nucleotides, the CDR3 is TGCGCCAGCAGCCAAGGGCGTCAGGACACTGAAGCTTTCTTT. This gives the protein CASSQGRQDTEAFF.

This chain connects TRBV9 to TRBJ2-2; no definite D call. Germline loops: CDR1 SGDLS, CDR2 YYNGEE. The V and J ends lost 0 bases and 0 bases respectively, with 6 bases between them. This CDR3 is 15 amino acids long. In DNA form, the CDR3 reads TGTGCCAGCAGCGTAGCCCTTACGAACACCGGGGAGCTGTTTTTT. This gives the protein CASSVALTNTGELFF.

The CDR3 bases are TGTGCCAGCAGTGACAACAGGGTTACCCCTGAAGCTTTCTTT. Its translation is CASSDNRVTPEAFF. The rearrangement uses TRBV6-1 and TRBJ1-1; TRBD1 is a possible D gene (6 bases). V lost 3 bases, J lost 6 bases, and 14 bases lay in between. The germline CDR1 and CDR2 sequences are MNHNS and SASEGT. This CDR3 region has 14 residues.

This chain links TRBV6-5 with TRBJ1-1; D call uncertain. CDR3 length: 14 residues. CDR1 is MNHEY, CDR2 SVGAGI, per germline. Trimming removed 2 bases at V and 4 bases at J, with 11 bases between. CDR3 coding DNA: TGTGCCAGCAGTTACCAAGCTGGAGGCACTGAAGCTTTCTTT. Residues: CASSYQAGGTEAFF.

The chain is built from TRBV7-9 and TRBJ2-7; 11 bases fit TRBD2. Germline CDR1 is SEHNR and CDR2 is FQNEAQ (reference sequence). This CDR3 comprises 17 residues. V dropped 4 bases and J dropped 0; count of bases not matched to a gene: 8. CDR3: CASSSNSGTSGSYEQYF. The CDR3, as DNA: TGTGCCAGCAGCTCCAATAGCGGGACTAGCGGCTCCTACGAGCAGTACTTC.

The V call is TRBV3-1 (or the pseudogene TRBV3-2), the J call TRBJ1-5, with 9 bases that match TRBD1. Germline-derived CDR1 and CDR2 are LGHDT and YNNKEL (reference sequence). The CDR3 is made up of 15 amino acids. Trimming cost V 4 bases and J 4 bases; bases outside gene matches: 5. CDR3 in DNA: TGTGCCAGCAGCCTGAACGACAGGGGGAATCAGCCCCAGCATTTT. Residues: CASSLNDRGNQPQHF.

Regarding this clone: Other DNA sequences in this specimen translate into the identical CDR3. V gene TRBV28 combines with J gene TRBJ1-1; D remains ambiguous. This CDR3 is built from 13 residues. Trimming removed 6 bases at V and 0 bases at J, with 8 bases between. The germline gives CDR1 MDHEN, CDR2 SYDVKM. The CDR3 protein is CASSTALNTEAFF. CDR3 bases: TGTGCCAGCAGCACAGCACTGAACACTGAAGCTTTCTTT.

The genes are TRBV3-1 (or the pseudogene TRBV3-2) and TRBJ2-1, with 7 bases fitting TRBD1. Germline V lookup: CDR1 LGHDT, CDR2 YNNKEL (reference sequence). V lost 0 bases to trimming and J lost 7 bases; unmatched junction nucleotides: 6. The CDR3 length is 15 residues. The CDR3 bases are TGTGCCAGCAGCCAAGATCGAGGGGGCTGGAATGAGCAGTTCTTC. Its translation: CASSQDRGGWNEQFF.

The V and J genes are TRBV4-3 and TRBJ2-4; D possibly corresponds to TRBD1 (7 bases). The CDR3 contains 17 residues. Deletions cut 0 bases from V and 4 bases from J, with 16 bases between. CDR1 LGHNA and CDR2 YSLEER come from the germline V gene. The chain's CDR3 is CASSQDRRRGPKNIQYF. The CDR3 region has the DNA TGCGCCAGCAGCCAAGACCGGAGGAGGGGGCCTAAAAACATTCAGTACTTC.

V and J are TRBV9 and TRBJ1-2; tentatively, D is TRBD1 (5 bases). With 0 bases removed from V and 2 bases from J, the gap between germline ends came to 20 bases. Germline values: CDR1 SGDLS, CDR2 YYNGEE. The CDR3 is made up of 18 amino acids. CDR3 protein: CASSVAPRVDLENYGYTF. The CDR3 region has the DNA TGTGCCAGCAGCGTAGCGCCCAGGGTAGATTTGGAGAACTATGGCTACACCTTC.

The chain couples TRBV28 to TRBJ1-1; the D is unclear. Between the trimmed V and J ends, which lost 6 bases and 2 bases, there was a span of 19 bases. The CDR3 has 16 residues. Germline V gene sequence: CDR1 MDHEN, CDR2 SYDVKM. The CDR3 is CASSTLFGQENTEAFF. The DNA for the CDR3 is TGTGCCAGCAGCACCCTCTTTGGTCAGGAAAACACTGAAGCTTTCTTT.

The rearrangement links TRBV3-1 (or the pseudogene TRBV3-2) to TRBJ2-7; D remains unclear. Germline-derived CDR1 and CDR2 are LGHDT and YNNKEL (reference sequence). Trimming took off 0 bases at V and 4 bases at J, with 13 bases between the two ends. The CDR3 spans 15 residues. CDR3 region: CASSQDVSLGYEQYF. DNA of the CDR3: TGTGCCAGCAGCCAAGATGTTTCCCTGGGGTACGAGCAGTACTTC.

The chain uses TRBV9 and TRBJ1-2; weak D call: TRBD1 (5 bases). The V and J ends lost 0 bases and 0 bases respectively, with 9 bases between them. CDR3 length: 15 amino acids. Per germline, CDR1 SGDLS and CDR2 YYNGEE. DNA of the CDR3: TGTGCCAGCAGCGTAGAGGGCAGGGCTAACTATGGCTACACCTTC. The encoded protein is CASSVEGRANYGYTF.

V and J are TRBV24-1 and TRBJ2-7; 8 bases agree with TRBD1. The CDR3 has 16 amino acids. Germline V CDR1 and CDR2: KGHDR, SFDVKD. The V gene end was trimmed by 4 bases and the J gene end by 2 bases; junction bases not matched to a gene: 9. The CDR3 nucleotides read TGTGCCACCAGTGACCCCAGGACAGGGACCACCTACGAGCAGTACTTC. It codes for CATSDPRTGTTYEQYF.

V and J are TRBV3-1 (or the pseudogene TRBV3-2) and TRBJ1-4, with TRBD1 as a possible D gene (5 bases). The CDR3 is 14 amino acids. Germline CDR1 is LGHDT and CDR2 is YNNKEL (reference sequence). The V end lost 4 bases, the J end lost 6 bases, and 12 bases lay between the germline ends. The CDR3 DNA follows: TGTGCCAGCAGCCCCGGGGGGACCGATGAAAAACTGTTTTTT. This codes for CASSPGGTDEKLFF.